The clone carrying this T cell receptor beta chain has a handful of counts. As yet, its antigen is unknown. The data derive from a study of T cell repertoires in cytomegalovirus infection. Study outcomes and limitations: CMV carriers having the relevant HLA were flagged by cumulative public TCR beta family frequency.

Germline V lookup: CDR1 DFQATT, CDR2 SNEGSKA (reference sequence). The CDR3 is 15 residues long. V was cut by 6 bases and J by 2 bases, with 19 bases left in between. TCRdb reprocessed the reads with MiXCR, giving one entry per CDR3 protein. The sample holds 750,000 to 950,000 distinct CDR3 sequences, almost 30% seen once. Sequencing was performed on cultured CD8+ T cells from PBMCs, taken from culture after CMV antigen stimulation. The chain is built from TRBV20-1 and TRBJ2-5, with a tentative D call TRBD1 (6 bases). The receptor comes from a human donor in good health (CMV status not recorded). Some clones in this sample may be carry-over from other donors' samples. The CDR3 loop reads CSAQSTGQRQETQYF. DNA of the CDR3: TGCAGTGCCCAGAGTACTGGACAGCGGCAAGAGACCCAGTACTTC.